A selection of T cell receptor beta chains follows, all from one sample in a study of blood T cell repertoires in COVID-19. Sequenced by immunoSEQ multiplex PCR; TCRdb stores in-frame clones only, minus some. The data show hundreds of thousands of clones, with approximately 87% seen just once and over 8.5% held by the top ten. Material for sequencing was peripheral blood. The receptors here all came from a human donor in a cohort sampled during active COVID-19. CDR3s include the opening cysteine and the closing phenylalanine or tryptophan. A D gene is named only where the DNA matches it firmly. Clone sizes are given selectively: once, few, many, or a class where the clone is expanded.

CDR3 length	V gene	J gene	D gene	clone size	CDR3 protein	CDR3 DNA
15	TRBV11-2	TRBJ1-6	TRBD1	-	CASSLGGGRVSPLHF	TGTGCCAGCAGCTTAGGAGGGGGCAGGGTTTCACCCCTCCACTTT
15	TRBV20-1	TRBJ1-5	-	-	CSASSGGRGNQPQHF	TGCAGTGCTAGTTCTGGGGGCCGGGGCAATCAGCCCCAGCATTTT
15	TRBV18	TRBJ1-5	-	-	CASSRLSRDNQPQHF	TGTGCCAGCTCACGTTTGAGCAGGGACAATCAGCCCCAGCATTTT
13	TRBV27	TRBJ2-7	-	-	CASRRTATYEQYF	TGTGCCAGCAGAAGGACAGCCACCTACGAGCAGTACTTC
14	TRBV24-1	TRBJ1-1	-	few	CATSARDGSGEAFF	TGTGCCACCAGTGCCCGAGACGGATCAGGTGAAGCTTTCTTT
14	TRBV2	TRBJ2-7	TRBD1	-	CASSTDRGWTEQYF	TGTGCCAGCAGTACCGACAGGGGATGGACCGAGCAGTACTTC
15	TRBV5-1	TRBJ2-1	TRBD2	once	CASSSGLAGYNEQFF	TGCGCCAGCAGCTCGGGACTAGCGGGCTACAATGAGCAGTTCTTC
15	TRBV27	TRBJ2-7	TRBD1	-	CASSRTGKISYEQYF	TGTGCCAGCAGTCGGACAGGGAAAATCTCCTACGAGCAGTACTTC
16	TRBV29-1	TRBJ2-1	-	-	CSVEDLGGMSYNEQFF	TGCAGCGTTGAAGATCTGGGCGGGATGTCCTACAATGAGCAGTTCTTC
14	TRBV18	TRBJ2-1	TRBD1	-	CASSLGQGNNEQFF	TGTGCCAGCTCATTAGGACAGGGGAACAATGAGCAGTTCTTC
16	TRBV25-1	TRBJ2-6	TRBD1	-	CASSEIRGTGANVLTF	TGTGCCAGCAGTGAAATCAGGGGGACTGGGGCCAACGTCCTGACTTTC
13	TRBV27	TRBJ2-7	-	-	CASSFKSSYEQYF	TGTGCCAGCAGTTTCAAGAGCTCCTACGAGCAGTACTTC
15	TRBV27	TRBJ2-1	-	-	CASGTRSGVYNEQFF	TGTGCCAGCGGAACCCGCTCGGGAGTCTACAATGAGCAGTTCTTC
14	TRBV18	TRBJ1-4	TRBD1	-	CASSPGTGDEKLFF	TGTGCCAGCTCACCCGGGACAGGGGATGAAAAACTGTTTTTT
13	TRBV7-6	TRBJ2-5	TRBD2	-	CASRSGIEETQYF	TGTGCCAGCAGAAGCGGGATAGAAGAGACCCAGTACTTC
17	TRBV6-2/TRBV6-3	TRBJ2-6	TRBD1	-	CASSSDRVKPGANVLTF	TGTGCCAGCAGTTCGGACAGGGTGAAGCCTGGGGCCAACGTCCTGACTTTC
13	TRBV7-3	TRBJ2-1	TRBD2	-	CASSLGLAGEQFF	TGTGCCAGCAGCTTAGGACTAGCGGGGGAGCAGTTCTTC
16	TRBV3-1/TRBV3-2	TRBJ1-5	TRBD1	-	CASSQDPTGAVQPQHF	TGTGCCAGCAGCCAGGACCCCACAGGGGCTGTCCAGCCCCAGCATTTT
14	TRBV11-2	TRBJ2-5	-	-	CASRSWLAGETQYF	TGTGCCAGCAGGTCCTGGTTAGCAGGGGAGACCCAGTACTTC
14	TRBV5-6	TRBJ2-5	TRBD1	-	CASSSDREGETQYF	TGTGCCAGCAGCTCGGACAGGGAAGGGGAGACCCAGTACTTC
15	TRBV7-9	TRBJ1-1	-	few	CASSLGGSMNTEAFF	TGTGCCAGCAGCTTAGGGGGCAGCATGAACACTGAAGCTTTCTTT
17	TRBV4-1	TRBJ2-2	TRBD2	few	CASSQVGLARNTGELFF	TGCGCCAGCAGCCAAGTGGGACTAGCGAGGAACACCGGGGAGCTGTTTTTT
17	TRBV18	TRBJ1-6	-	-	CASSPEQVSSYNSPLHF	TGTGCCAGCTCACCTGAACAGGTCAGCTCCTATAATTCACCCCTCCACTTT
14	TRBV7-2	TRBJ2-7	TRBD1	-	CASSRDRGRPEQYF	TGTGCCAGCAGCAGGGACAGGGGGAGGCCCGAGCAGTACTTC
15	TRBV5-1	TRBJ2-7	TRBD1	-	CASSIGTGYTYEQYF	TGCGCCAGCAGCATCGGGACAGGATATACCTACGAGCAGTACTTC
17	TRBV5-1	TRBJ1-2	TRBD1	-	CASSSGGTGGVGSGYTF	TGCGCCAGCAGCTCCGGAGGGACAGGGGGCGTTGGATCTGGCTACACCTTC
18	TRBV11-2	TRBJ2-2	TRBD2	once	CASSLDRRGRKNTGELFF	TGTGCCAGCAGCTTAGATCGACGCGGGAGAAAGAACACCGGGGAGCTGTTTTTT
15	TRBV5-1	TRBJ2-1	TRBD2	few	CASSSASGNYNEQFF	TGCGCCAGCAGCTCGGCTAGCGGGAACTACAATGAGCAGTTCTTC
16	TRBV7-9	TRBJ2-7	TRBD2	-	CASSSEREGHKDEQYF	TGTGCCAGCAGCTCTGAGCGGGAGGGCCATAAAGACGAGCAGTACTTC
15	TRBV19	TRBJ1-1	-	-	CASSIVGTGGSEAFF	TGTGCCAGTAGTATAGTGGGGACCGGGGGGTCTGAAGCTTTCTTT
15	TRBV4-3	TRBJ2-7	-	-	CASSQDRVNSYEQYF	TGCGCCAGCAGCCAAGATCGGGTAAACTCCTACGAGCAGTACTTC
13	TRBV5-5	TRBJ1-5	TRBD1	-	CASSRDSNQPQHF	TGTGCCAGCAGCCGGGACAGTAATCAGCCCCAGCATTTT
16	TRBV5-1	TRBJ2-3	TRBD2	-	CASRRTSGTSTDTQYF	TGCGCCAGCAGGCGGACTAGCGGGACGAGCACAGATACGCAGTATTTT
18	TRBV18	TRBJ1-3	TRBD1	-	CASSPLPGQGVSGNTIYF	TGTGCCAGCTCACCACTTCCGGGACAGGGTGTCTCTGGAAACACCATATATTTT
16	TRBV19	TRBJ2-4	-	-	CASSIGSGLAKNIQYF	TGTGCCAGTAGTATAGGTAGCGGCCTAGCCAAAAACATTCAGTACTTC
15	TRBV4-2	TRBJ1-1	TRBD1	-	CASSQEDRVGVEAFF	TGTGCCAGCAGCCAAGAAGACAGGGTTGGAGTTGAAGCTTTCTTT
18	TRBV6-2/TRBV6-3	TRBJ2-7	TRBD2	-	CASSYSKSWAGVSYEQYF	TGTGCCAGCAGTTACTCGAAATCTTGGGCGGGGGTGTCCTACGAGCAGTACTTC
17	TRBV21-1	TRBJ2-1	-	-	CASSKKYLGGAYNEQFF	TGTGCCAGCAGCAAGAAATATCTGGGGGGGGCGTACAATGAGCAGTTCTTC
16	TRBV9	TRBJ1-1	TRBD1	few	CASSVGAGGLNTEAFF	TGTGCCAGCAGCGTAGGGGCAGGGGGATTGAACACTGAAGCTTTCTTT
16	TRBV5-1	TRBJ2-1	TRBD2	-	CASSLASGRTYNEQFF	TGCGCCAGCAGCTTGGCTAGCGGGAGGACCTACAATGAGCAGTTCTTC
18	TRBV10-1	TRBJ2-3	TRBD2	many	CASSSSSVLAGRAGTQYF	TGCGCCAGCAGTTCCAGCTCCGTGCTAGCGGGCCGGGCAGGTACGCAGTATTTT
13	TRBV6-6	TRBJ2-1	-	-	CASRSGGLKGQFF	TGTGCCAGCAGGTCCGGGGGTTTAAAGGGGCAGTTCTTC
15	TRBV5-1	TRBJ1-1	-	-	CASSLVSGMNTEAFF	TGCGCCAGCAGCTTGGTCTCAGGGATGAACACTGAAGCTTTCTTT
15	TRBV7-9	TRBJ2-1	TRBD2	-	CASSPRLAGANEQFF	TGTGCCAGCAGTCCGCGACTAGCGGGAGCAAATGAGCAGTTCTTC
12	TRBV10-1	TRBJ2-1	-	few	CASSNQDNEQFF	TGCGCCAGCAGTAACCAGGACAATGAGCAGTTCTTC
12	TRBV3-1/TRBV3-2	TRBJ2-2	-	-	CASSSRGGELFF	TGTGCCAGCAGCTCCCGCGGGGGGGAGCTGTTTTTT
15	TRBV20-1	TRBJ1-2	-	-	CSASRGTYNNYGYTF	TGCAGTGCTAGTAGGGGGACATATAATAACTATGGCTACACCTTC
17	TRBV28	TRBJ2-3	TRBD2	-	CASSLEDMGGDVDTQYF	TGTGCCAGCAGTTTGGAGGATATGGGGGGGGACGTAGATACGCAGTATTTT
14	TRBV6-2/TRBV6-3	TRBJ2-1	-	-	CASSSPGNRNEQFF	TGTGCCAGCAGTAGCCCAGGTAATCGCAATGAGCAGTTCTTC
14	TRBV6-1	TRBJ1-4	TRBD1	few	CASSDRGRSEKLFF	TGTGCCAGCAGTGACAGGGGGCGTTCTGAAAAACTGTTTTTT